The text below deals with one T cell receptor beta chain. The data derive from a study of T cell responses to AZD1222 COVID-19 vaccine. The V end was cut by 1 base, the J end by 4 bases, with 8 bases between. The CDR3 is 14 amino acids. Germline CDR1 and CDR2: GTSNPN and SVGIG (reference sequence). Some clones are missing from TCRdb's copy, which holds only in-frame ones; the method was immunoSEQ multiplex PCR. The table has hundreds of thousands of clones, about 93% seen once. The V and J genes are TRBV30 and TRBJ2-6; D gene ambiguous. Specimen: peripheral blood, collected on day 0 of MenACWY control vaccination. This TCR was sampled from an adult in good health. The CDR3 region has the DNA TGTGCCTGGAGTGCCCAGGTAGGGGCCAACGTCCTGACTTTC. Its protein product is CAWSAQVGANVLTF. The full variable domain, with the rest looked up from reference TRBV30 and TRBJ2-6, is SQTIHQWPATLVQPVGSPLSLECTVEGTSNPNLYWYRQAAGRGLQLLFYSVGIGQISSEVPQNLSASRPQDRQFILSSKKLLLSDSGFYLCAWSAQVGANVLTFGAGSRLTVL.